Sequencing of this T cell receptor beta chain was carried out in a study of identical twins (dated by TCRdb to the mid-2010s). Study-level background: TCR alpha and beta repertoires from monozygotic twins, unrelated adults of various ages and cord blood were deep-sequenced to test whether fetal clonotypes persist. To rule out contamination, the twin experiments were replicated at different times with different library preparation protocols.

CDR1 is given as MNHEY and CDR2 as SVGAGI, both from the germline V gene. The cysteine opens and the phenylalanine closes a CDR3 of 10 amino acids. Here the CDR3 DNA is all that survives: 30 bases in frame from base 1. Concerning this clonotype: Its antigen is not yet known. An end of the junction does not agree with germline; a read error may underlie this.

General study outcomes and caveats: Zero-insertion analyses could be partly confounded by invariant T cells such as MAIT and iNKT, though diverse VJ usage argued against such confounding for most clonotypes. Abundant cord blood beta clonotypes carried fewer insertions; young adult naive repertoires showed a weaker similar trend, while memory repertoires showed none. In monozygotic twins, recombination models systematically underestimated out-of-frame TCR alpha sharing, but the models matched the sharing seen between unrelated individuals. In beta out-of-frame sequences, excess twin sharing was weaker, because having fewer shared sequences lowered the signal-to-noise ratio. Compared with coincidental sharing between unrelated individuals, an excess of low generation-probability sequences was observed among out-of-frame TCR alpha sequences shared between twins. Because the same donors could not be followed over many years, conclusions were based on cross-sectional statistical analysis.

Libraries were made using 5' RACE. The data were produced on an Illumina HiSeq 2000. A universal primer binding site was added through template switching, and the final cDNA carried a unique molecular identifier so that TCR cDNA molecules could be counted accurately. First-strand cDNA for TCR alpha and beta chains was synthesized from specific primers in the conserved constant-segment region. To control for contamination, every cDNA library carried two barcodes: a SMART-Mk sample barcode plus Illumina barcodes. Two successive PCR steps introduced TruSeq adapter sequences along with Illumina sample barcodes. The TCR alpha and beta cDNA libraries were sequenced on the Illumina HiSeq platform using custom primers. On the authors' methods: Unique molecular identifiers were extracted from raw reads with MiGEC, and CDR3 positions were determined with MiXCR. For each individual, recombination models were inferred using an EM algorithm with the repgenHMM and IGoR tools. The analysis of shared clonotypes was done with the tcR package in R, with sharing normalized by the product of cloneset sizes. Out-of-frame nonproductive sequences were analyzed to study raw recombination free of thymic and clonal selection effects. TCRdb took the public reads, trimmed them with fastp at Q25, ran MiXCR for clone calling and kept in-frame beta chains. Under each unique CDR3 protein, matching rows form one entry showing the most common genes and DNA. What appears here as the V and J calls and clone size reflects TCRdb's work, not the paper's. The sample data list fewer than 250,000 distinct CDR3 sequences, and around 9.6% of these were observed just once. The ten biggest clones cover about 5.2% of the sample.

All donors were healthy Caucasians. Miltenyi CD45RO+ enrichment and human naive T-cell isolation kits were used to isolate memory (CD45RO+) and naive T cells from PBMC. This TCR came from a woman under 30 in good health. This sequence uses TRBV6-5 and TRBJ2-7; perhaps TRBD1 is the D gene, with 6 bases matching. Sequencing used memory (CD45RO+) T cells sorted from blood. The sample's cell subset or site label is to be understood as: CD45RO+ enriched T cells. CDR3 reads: CASKGVEQYF. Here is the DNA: TGTGCCAGCAAGGGGGTAGAGCAATACTTC.